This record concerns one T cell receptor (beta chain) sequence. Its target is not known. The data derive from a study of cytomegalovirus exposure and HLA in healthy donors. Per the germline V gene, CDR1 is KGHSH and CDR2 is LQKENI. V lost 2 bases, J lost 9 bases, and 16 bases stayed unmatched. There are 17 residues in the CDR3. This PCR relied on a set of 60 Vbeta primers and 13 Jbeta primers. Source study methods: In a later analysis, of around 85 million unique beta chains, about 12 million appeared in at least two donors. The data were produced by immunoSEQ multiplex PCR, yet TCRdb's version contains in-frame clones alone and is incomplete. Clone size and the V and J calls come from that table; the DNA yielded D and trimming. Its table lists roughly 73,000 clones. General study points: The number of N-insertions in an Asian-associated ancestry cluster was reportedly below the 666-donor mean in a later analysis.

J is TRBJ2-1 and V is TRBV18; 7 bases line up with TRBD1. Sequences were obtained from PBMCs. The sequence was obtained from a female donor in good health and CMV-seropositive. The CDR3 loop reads CASSPVQGISECCEQFF. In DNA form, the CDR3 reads TGTGCCAGCTCACCAGTACAGGGGATTAGTGAATGTTGTGAGCAGTTCTTC.